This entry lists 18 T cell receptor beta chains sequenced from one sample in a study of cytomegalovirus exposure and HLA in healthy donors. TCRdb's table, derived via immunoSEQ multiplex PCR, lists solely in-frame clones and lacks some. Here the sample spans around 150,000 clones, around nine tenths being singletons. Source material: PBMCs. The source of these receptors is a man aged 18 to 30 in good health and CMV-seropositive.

The CDR3 spells CAIKSSYGYTF. DNA for the CDR3: TGTGCCATCAAATCCTCGTATGGCTACACCTTC. The genes are TRBV10-3 and TRBJ1-2; no definite D call. Trimming removed 7 bases from V and 5 bases from J, with 8 bases in between. The CDR3 sequence is 11 residues long. The germline V gene encodes CDR1 ENHRY and CDR2 SYGVKD.

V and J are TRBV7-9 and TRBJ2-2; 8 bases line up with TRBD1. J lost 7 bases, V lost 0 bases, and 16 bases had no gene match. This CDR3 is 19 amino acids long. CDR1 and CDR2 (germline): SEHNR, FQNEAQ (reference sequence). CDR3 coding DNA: TGTGCCAGCAGCTTAGCGAATTTCCCAGCCAGGGGGCGTGGCGGGGAGCTGTTTTTT. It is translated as CASSLANFPARGRGGELFF.

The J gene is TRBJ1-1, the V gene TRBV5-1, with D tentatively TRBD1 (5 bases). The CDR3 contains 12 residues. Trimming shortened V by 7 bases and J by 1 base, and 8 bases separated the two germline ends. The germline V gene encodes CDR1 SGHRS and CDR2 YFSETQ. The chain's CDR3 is CASGTGNTEAFF. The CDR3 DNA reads TGCGCCAGCGGAACAGGGAACACTGAAGCTTTCTTT.

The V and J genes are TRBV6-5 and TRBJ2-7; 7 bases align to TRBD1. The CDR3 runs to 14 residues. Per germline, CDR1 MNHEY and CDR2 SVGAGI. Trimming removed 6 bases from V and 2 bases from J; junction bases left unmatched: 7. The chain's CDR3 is CASSRRQGTYEQYF. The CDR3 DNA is TGTGCCAGCAGCCGCCGACAGGGAACCTACGAGCAGTACTTC.

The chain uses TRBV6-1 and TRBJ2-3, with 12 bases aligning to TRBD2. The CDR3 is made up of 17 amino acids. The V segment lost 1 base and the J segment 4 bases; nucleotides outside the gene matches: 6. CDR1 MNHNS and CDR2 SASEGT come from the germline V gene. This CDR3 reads CASSEDGLAGIPDTQYF. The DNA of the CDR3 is TGTGCCAGCAGTGAAGATGGACTAGCGGGAATCCCAGATACGCAGTATTTT.

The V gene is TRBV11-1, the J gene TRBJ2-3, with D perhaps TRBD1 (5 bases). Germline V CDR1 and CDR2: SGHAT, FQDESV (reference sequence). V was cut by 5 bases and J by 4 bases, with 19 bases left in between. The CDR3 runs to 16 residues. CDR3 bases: TGTGCCAGCAGCCTCTACGTTTTGGCAGGGCCAGATACGCAGTATTTT. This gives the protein CASSLYVLAGPDTQYF.

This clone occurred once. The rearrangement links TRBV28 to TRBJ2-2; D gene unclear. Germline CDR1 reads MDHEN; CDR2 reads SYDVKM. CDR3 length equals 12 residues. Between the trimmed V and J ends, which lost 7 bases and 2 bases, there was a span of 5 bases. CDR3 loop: CASMRNTGELFF. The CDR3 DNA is TGTGCCAGCATGCGCAACACCGGGGAGCTGTTTTTT. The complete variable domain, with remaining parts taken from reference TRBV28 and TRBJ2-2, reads DVKVTQSSRYLVKRTGEKVFLECVQDMDHENMFWYRQDPGLGLRLIYFSYDVKMKEKGDIPEGYSVSREKKERFSLILESASTNQTSMYLCASMRNTGELFFGEGSRLTVL.

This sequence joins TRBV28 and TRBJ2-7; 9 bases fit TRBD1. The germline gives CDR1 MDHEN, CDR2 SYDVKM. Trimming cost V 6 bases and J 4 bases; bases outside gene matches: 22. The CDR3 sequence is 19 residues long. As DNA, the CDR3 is TGTGCCAGCAGACTCTCTCCTGGGACAGGGCGAAGCTCTCTGTACGAGCAGTACTTC. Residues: CASRLSPGTGRSSLYEQYF.

CDR3 coding DNA: TGTGCCAGCAGCCAACAAGAGACCCAGTACTTC. It codes for CASSQQETQYF. V gene TRBV5-4 combines with J gene TRBJ2-5, with D unresolved. Trimming took 4 bases from V and 2 from J, leaving 3 bases between them. Germline lookup yields CDR1 SGHNT and CDR2 YYREEE (reference sequence). This CDR3 region has 11 residues.

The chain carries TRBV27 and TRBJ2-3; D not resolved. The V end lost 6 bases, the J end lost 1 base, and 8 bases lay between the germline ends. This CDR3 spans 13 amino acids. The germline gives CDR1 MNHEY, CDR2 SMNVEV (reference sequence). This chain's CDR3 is CASSNRGTDTQYF. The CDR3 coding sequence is TGTGCCAGCAGCAACCGCGGCACAGATACGCAGTATTTT.

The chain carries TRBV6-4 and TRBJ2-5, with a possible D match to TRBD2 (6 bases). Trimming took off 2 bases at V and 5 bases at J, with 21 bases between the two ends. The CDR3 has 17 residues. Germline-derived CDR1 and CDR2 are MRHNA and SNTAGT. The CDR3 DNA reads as TGTGCCAGCAGTGACGGGGATTGGAGGGGAACTCTGGAGACCCAGTACTTC. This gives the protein CASSDGDWRGTLETQYF.

CDR3 loop: CASSKDSMYEQYF. The CDR3 DNA reads TGTGCCAGTAGTAAAGACAGTATGTACGAGCAGTACTTC. The chain has TRBV19 and TRBJ2-7; a weak D match, TRBD1 (5 bases). This CDR3 has 13 amino acids. V lost 4 bases, J lost 4 bases, and 11 bases lay in between. Germline CDR1 is LNHDA and CDR2 is SQIVND (reference sequence).

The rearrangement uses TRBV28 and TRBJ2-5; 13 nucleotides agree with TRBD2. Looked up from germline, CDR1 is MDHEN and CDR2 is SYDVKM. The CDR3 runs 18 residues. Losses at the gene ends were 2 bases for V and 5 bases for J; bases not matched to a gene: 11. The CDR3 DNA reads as TGTGCCAGCAGTTTACCATCGGGACTAGCGGGACCAAAGGAGACCCAGTACTTC. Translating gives CASSLPSGLAGPKETQYF.

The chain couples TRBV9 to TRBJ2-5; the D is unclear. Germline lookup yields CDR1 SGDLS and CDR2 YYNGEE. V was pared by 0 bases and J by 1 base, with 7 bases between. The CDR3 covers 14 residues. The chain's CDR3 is CASSVAVSQETQYF. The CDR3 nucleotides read TGTGCCAGCAGCGTAGCGGTCTCCCAAGAGACCCAGTACTTC. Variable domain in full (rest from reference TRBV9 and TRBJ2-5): DSGVTQTPKHLITATGQRVTLRCSPRSGDLSVYWYQQSLDQGLQFLIQYYNGEERAKGNILERFSAQQFPDLHSELNLSSLELGDSALYFCASSVAVSQETQYFGPGTRLLVL.

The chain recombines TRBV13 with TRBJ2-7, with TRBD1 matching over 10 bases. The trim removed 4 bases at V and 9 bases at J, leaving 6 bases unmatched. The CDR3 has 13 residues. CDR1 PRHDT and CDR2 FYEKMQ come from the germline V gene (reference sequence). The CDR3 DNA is TGTGCCAGCAGCTCGGACAGGGGGATTGCGCAGTACTTC. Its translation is CASSSDRGIAQYF.

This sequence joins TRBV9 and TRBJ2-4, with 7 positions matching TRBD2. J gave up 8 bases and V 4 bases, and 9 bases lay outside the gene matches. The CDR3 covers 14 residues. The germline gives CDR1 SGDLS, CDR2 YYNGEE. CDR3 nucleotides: TGTGCCAGCAGCTCCCGGGGGACTAATGACATTCAGTACTTC. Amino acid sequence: CASSSRGTNDIQYF.

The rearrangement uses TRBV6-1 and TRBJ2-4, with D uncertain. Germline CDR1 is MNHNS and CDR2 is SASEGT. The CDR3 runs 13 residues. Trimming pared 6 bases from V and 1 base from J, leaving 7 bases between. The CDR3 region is CASRLTAKNIQYF. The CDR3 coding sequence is TGTGCCAGCAGGCTAACTGCCAAAAACATTCAGTACTTC.

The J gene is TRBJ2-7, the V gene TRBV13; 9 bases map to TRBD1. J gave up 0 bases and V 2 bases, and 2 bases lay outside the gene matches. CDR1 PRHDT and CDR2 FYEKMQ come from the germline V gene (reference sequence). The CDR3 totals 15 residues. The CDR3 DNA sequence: TGTGCCAGCAGCTTATGGGACAGGGCCTCCTACGAGCAGTACTTC. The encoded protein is CASSLWDRASYEQYF.